This passage covers 10 T cell receptor beta chains from one sample sequenced in a study of blood T cell repertoires in COVID-19. The table came from immunoSEQ multiplex PCR; TCRdb's copy has only in-frame clones and leaves some out. Found here are 350,000 or so clones, around 90% of them singletons; the top ten hold 6.5% to 8%. The sample consisted of peripheral blood. The receptors stem from a man between 18 and 29 years old with active or convalescent COVID-19.

The chain joins TRBV28 to TRBJ2-7; 8 bases fit TRBD1. CDR1 and CDR2 from the germline V gene are MDHEN and SYDVKM. V shed 6 bases and J 3 bases; nucleotides not matched to a gene: 7. The CDR3 loop spans 14 amino acids. The CDR3 loop is CASRHDRGRYEQYF. The CDR3 DNA sequence: TGTGCCAGCAGGCATGACAGGGGCCGCTACGAGCAGTACTTC.

The V call is TRBV5-5, the J call TRBJ2-2, with 9 bases fitting TRBD1. CDR3 size: 16 residues. Germline assignment: CDR1 SGHKS and CDR2 YYEKEE (reference sequence). Germline trimming cut 2 bases from V and 3 bases from J; bases unmatched to any gene: 5. CDR3 DNA sequence: TGTGCCAGCAGCTTTAGGGGACAGGGACACACCGGGGAGCTGTTTTTT. Protein sequence: CASSFRGQGHTGELFF.

The chain employs TRBV5-1 and TRBJ2-7, with 10 positions matching TRBD2. CDR3 length: 16 amino acids. Germline V gene data show CDR1 as SGHRS and CDR2 as YFSETQ. Losses at the gene ends were 0 bases for V and 4 bases for J; bases not matched to a gene: 7. CDR3: CASSLDGTSVGYEQYF. The CDR3 nucleotides read TGCGCCAGCAGCTTGGATGGGACTAGCGTGGGGTACGAGCAGTACTTC.

Of note for this clone: Other DNA sequences in this specimen translate into the identical CDR3. J is TRBJ1-2 and V is TRBV6-5, with D maybe TRBD1 (6 bases). Germline loops: CDR1 MNHEY, CDR2 SVGAGI. The CDR3 has 13 residues. Trimming shortened V by 6 bases and J by 4 bases, and 12 bases separated the two germline ends. The CDR3 DNA reads as TGTGCCAGCAGACGAGGACAGTCCTATGGCTACACCTTC. It yields the protein CASRRGQSYGYTF.

This chain links TRBV28 with TRBJ1-1; D is unresolved. CDR3 length: 11 residues. Per germline, CDR1 MDHEN and CDR2 SYDVKM. V lost 10 bases to trimming and J lost 0 bases, with 6 bases between them. CDR3 nucleotide sequence: TGTGCCATTAGATTGAACACTGAAGCTTTCTTT. Amino acids: CAIRLNTEAFF.

The chain carries TRBV19 and TRBJ2-1; D perhaps matches TRBD2 (5 bases). Deletions cut 5 bases from V and 10 bases from J, with 15 bases between. Germline assignment: CDR1 LNHDA and CDR2 SQIVND (reference sequence). The CDR3 extends over 13 amino acids. This CDR3 reads CASSPYADLEQFF. The DNA for the CDR3 is TGTGCCAGTAGTCCCTACGCGGACTTAGAGCAGTTCTTC.

The gene calls are TRBV2 and TRBJ2-5, with a weak D call TRBD2 (6 bases). Germline lookup yields CDR1 SNHLY and CDR2 FYNNEI. The CDR3 has 14 amino acids. The V gene lost 8 bases and the J gene lost 0 bases, with 13 bases spanning the gap. The CDR3 DNA reads TGTGCCAGCCGCCTAGCGATGTACCAAGAGACCCAGTACTTC. Its protein product is CASRLAMYQETQYF.

About this clone itself: This sample includes further DNA sequences coding for the same CDR3. V usage is TRBV27 and J usage is TRBJ1-5, with D unclear. Per germline, CDR1 MNHEY and CDR2 SMNVEV (reference sequence). The CDR3 is 14 amino acids. The germline V and J ends were trimmed by 0 bases and 0 bases, with 3 bases remaining between them. DNA for the CDR3: TGTGCCAGCAGTTTATCGTATAGCAATCAGCCCCAGCATTTT. Protein sequence: CASSLSYSNQPQHF.

This chain connects TRBV3-1 (or the pseudogene TRBV3-2) to TRBJ2-7, with 8 nucleotides matching TRBD2. Trimming cost V 1 base and J 2 bases; bases outside gene matches: 4. The CDR3 runs 15 residues. CDR1 and CDR2 from the germline V gene are LGHDT and YNNKEL (reference sequence). The CDR3 coding sequence is TGTGCCAGCAGCCAAGGAGCGGGGGAACCCTACGAGCAGTACTTC. Translating gives CASSQGAGEPYEQYF.

The J gene is TRBJ1-5, the V gene TRBV7-2; 8 bases line up with TRBD1. The CDR3 extends over 15 amino acids. J was trimmed by 7 bases and V by 1 base; bases with no gene match: 6. CDR1 is SGHTA, CDR2 FQGNSA, per germline. Here the CDR3 DNA reads TGTGCCAGCAGCTTAGGGGGACAGGAAGTCCAGCCCCAGCATTTT. Protein sequence: CASSLGGQEVQPQHF.